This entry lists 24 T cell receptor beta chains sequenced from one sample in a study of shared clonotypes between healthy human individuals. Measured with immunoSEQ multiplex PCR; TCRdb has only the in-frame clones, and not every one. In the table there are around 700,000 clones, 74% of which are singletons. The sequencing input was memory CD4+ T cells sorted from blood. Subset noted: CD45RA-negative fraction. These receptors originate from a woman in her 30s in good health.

CDR3 loop: CASSFLASLAGSQETQYF. In nucleotides, the CDR3 is TGTGCCAGCAGCTTTTTAGCCAGTCTAGCGGGCAGCCAAGAGACCCAGTACTTC. The chain uses TRBV7-2 and TRBJ2-5; 8 bases fit TRBD2. The V segment lost 3 bases and the J segment 1 base; nucleotides outside the gene matches: 13. There are 18 residues in the CDR3. Germline lookup yields CDR1 SGHTA and CDR2 FQGNSA.

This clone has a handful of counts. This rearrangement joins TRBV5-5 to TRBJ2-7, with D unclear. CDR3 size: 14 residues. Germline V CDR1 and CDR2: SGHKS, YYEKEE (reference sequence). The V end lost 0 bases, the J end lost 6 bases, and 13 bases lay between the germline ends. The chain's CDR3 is CASSLEYMGREQYF. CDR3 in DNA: TGTGCCAGCAGCTTGGAATATATGGGCCGCGAGCAGTACTTC.

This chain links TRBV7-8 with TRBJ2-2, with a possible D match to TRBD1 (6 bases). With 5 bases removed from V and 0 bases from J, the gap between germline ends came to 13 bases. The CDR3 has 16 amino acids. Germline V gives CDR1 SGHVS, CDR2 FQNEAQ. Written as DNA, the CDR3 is TGTGCCAGCAGCCAGAGAGGACAGACGAACACCGGGGAGCTGTTTTTT. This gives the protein CASSQRGQTNTGELFF.

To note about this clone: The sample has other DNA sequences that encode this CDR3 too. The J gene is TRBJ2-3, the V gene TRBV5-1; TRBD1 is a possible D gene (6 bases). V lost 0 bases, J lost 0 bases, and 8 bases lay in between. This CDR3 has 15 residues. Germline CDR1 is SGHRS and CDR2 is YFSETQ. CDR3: CASSLGGQSTDTQYF. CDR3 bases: TGCGCCAGCAGCTTGGGTGGACAGAGCACAGATACGCAGTATTTT.

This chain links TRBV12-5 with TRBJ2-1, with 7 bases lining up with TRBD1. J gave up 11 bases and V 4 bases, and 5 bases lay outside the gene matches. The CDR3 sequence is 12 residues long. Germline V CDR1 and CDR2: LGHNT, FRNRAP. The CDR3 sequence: CASGWEQGQQFF. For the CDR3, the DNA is TGTGCTAGTGGTTGGGAACAGGGGCAGCAGTTCTTC.

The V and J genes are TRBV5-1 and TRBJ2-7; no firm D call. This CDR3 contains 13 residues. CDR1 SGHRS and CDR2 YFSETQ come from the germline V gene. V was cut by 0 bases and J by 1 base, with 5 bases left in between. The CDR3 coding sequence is TGCGCCAGCAGCTTGGACAGATCCTACGAGCAGTACTTC. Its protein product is CASSLDRSYEQYF. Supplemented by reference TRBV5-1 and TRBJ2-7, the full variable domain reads KAGVTQTPRYLIKTRGQQVTLSCSPISGHRSVSWYQQTPGQGLQFLFEYFSETQRNKGNFPGRFSGRQFSNSRSEMNVSTLELGDSALYLCASSLDRSYEQYFGPGTRLTVT.

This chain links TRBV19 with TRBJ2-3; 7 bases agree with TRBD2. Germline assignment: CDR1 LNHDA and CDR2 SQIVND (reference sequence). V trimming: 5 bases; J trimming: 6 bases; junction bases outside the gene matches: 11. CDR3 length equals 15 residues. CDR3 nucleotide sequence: TGTGCCAGTAGTCAGACTAGCAAGGTGCGGGATACGCAGTATTTT. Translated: CASSQTSKVRDTQYF.

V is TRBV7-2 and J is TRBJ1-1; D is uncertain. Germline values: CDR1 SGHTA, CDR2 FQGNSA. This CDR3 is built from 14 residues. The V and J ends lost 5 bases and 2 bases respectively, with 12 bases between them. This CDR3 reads CASSPQVGNTEAFF. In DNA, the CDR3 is TGTGCCAGCAGCCCCCAGGTGGGAAACACTGAAGCTTTCTTT.

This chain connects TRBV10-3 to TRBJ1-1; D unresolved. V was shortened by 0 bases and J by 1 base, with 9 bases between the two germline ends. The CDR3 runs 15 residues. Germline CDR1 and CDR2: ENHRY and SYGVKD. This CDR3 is CAISESRAPNTEAFF. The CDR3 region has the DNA TGTGCCATCAGTGAGTCCCGGGCCCCGAACACTGAAGCTTTCTTT.

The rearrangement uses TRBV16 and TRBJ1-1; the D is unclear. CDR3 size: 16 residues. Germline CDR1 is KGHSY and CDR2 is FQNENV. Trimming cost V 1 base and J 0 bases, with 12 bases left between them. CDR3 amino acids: CASSQYSNALNTEAFF. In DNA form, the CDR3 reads TGTGCCAGCAGCCAATACTCGAACGCATTGAACACTGAAGCTTTCTTT.

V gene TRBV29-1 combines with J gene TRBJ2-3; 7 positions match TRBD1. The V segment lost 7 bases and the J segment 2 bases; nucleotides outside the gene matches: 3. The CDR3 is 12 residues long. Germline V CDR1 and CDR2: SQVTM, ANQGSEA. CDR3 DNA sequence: TGCAGCGCCGGGACAGCCACAGATACGCAGTATTTT. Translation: CSAGTATDTQYF.

CDR3 sequence (DNA): TGTGCCACCAGCCCCCAAGGACAGGGTAGTAATCAGCCCCAGCATTTT. Protein: CATSPQGQGSNQPQHF. The gene calls are TRBV15 and TRBJ1-5, with 8 bases fitting TRBD1. Losses at the gene ends were 5 bases for V and 4 bases for J; bases not matched to a gene: 10. CDR1 and CDR2 from the germline V gene are LNHNV and YYDKDF (reference sequence). The CDR3 is made up of 16 amino acids.

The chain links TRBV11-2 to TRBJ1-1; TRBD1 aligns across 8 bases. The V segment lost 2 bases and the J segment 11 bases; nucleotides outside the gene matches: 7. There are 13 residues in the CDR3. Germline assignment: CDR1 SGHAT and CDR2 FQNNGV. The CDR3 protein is CASSLRSGGSAFF. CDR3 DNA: TGTGCCAGCAGCTTAAGGTCAGGGGGCAGTGCTTTCTTT.

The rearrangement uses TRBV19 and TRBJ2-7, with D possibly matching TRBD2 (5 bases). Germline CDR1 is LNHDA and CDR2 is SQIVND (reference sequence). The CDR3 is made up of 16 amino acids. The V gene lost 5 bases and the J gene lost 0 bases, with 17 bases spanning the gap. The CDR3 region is CASSPRRSGSSYEQYF. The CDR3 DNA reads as TGTGCCAGTAGTCCCCGGCGCAGCGGCAGCTCCTACGAGCAGTACTTC. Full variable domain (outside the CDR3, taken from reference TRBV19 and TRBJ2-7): DGGITQSPKYLFRKEGQNVTLSCEQNLNHDAMYWYRQDPGQGLRLIYYSQIVNDFQKGDIAEGYSVSREKKESFPLTVTSAQKNPTAFYLCASSPRRSGSSYEQYFGPGTRLTVT.

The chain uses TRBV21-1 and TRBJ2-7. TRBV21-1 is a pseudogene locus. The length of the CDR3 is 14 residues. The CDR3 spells CASSKSEISYEQYF. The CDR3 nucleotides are TGTGCCAGCAGCAAATCGGAAATCTCCTACGAGCAGTACTTC.

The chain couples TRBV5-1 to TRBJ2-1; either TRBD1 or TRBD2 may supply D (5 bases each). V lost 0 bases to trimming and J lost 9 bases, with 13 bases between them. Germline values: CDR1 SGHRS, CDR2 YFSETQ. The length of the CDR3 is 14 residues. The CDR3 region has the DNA TGCGCCAGCAGCTTGGCTCTCCGGGGCGGTGAGCAGTTCTTC. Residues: CASSLALRGGEQFF.

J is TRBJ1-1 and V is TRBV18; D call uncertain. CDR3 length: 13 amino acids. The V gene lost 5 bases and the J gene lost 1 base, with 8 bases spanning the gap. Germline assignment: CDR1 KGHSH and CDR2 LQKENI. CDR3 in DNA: TGTGCCAGCTCAGACGGTGGGAACACTGAAGCTTTCTTT. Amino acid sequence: CASSDGGNTEAFF.

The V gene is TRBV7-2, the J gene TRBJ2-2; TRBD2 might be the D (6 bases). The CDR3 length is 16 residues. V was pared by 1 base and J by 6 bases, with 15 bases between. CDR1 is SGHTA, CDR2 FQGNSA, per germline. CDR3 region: CASSLDAVSGAGELFF. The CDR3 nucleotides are TGTGCCAGCAGCTTAGATGCTGTTAGCGGCGCCGGGGAGCTGTTTTTT. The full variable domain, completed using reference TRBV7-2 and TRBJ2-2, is GAGVSQSPSNKVTEKGKDVELRCDPISGHTALYWYRQSLGQGLEFLIYFQGNSAPDKSGLPSDRFSAERTGGSVSTLTIQRTQQEDSAVYLCASSLDAVSGAGELFFGEGSRLTVL.

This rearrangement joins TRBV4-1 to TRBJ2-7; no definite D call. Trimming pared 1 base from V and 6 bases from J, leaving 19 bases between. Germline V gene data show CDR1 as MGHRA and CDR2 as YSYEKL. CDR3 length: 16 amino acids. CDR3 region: CASSQVRGHTAREQYF. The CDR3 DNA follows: TGCGCCAGCAGCCAAGTTCGCGGTCATACCGCCCGCGAGCAGTACTTC.

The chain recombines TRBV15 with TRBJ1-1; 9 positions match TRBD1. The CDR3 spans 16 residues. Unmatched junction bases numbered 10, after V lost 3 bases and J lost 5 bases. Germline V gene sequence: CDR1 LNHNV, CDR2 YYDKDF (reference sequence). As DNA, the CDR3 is TGTGCCACCAGCAGGGCCCGACAGGGGGTGAGGACTGAAGCTTTCTTT. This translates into CATSRARQGVRTEAFF.

CDR3 sequence reads: CASSAKTSTEQFF. As DNA, the CDR3 is TGTGCCAGCAGCGCGAAGACTAGCACTGAGCAGTTCTTC. This sequence joins TRBV7-9 and TRBJ2-1; 7 nucleotides line up with TRBD2. Looked up from germline, CDR1 is SEHNR and CDR2 is FQNEAQ (reference sequence). The CDR3 covers 13 residues. Germline trimming cut 5 bases from V and 9 bases from J; bases unmatched to any gene: 7. Combining the CDR3 with reference TRBV7-9 and TRBJ2-1 gives the whole variable domain DTGVSQNPRHKITKRGQNVTFRCDPISEHNRLYWYRQTLGQGPEFLTYFQNEAQLEKSRLLSDRFSAERPKGSFSTLEIQRTEQGDSAMYLCASSAKTSTEQFFGPGTRLTVL.

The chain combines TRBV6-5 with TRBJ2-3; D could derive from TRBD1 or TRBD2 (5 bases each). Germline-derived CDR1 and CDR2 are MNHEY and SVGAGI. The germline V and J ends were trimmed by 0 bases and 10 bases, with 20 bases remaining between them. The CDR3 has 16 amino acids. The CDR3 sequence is CASSYSAEGGGPAQYF. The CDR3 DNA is TGTGCCAGCAGTTACTCTGCCGAAGGTGGGGGTCCGGCGCAGTATTTT.

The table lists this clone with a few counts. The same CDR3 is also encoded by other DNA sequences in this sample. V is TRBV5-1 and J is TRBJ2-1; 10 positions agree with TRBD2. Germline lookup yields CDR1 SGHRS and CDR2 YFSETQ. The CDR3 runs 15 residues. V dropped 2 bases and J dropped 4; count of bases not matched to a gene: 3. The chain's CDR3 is CASSLSSGSYNEQFF. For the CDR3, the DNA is TGCGCCAGCAGCTTATCTAGCGGGAGTTACAATGAGCAGTTCTTC.

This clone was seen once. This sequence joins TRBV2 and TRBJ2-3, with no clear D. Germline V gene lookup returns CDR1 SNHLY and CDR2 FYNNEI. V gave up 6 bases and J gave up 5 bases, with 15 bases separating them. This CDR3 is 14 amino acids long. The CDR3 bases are TGTGCCAGCAGAGGCGGTGGGTTGGTAGATACGCAGTATTTT. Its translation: CASRGGGLVDTQYF.